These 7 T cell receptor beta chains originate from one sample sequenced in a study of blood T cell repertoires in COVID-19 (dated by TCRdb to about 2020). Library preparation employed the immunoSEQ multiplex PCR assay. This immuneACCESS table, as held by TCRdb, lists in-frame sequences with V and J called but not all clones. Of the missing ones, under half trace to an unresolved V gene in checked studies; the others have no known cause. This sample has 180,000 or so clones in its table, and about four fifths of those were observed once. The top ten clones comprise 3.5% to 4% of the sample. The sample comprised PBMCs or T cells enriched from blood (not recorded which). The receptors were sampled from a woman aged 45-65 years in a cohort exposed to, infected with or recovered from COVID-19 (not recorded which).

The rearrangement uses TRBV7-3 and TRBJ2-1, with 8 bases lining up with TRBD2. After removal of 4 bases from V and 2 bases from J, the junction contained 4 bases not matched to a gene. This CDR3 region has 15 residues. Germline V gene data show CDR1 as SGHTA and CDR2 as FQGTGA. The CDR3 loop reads CASSYSGSPYNEQFF. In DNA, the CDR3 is TGTGCCAGCAGCTACAGCGGGAGTCCCTACAATGAGCAGTTCTTC.

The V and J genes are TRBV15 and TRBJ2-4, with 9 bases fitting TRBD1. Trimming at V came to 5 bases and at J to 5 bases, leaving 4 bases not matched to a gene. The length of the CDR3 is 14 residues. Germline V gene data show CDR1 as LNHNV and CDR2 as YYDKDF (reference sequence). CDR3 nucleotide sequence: TGTGCCACCAGCCCCCGGGACAGGGAAAACATTCAGTACTTC. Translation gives CATSPRDRENIQYF.

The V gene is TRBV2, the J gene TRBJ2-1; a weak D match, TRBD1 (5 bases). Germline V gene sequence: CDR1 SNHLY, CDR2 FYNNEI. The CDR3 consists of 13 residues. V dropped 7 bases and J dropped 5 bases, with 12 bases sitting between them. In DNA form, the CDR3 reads TGTGCCAGCAAGGTAGACAGTAACAATGAGCAGTTCTTC. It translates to CASKVDSNNEQFF. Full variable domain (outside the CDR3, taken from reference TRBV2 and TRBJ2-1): EPEVTQTPSHQVTQMGQEVILRCVPISNHLYFYWYRQILGQKVEFLVSFYNNEISEKSEIFDDQFSVERPDGSNFTLKIRSTKLEDSAMYFCASKVDSNNEQFFGPGTRLTVL.

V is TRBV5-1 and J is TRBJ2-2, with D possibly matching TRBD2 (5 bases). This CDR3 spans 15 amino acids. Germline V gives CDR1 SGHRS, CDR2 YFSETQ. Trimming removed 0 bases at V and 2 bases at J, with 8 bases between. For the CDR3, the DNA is TGCGCCAGCAGCTTGGCGGGGATTAACACCGGGGAGCTGTTTTTT. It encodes CASSLAGINTGELFF.

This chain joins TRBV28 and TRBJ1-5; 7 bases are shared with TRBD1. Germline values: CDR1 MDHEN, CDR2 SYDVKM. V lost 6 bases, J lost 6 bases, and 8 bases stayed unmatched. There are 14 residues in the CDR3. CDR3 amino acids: CASRRPDRPQPQHF. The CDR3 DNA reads TGTGCCAGCAGGAGACCGGACAGGCCTCAGCCCCAGCATTTT.

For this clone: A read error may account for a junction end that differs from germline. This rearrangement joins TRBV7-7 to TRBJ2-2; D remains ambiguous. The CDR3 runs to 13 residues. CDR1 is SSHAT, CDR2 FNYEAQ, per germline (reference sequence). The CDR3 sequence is CASSRTNTGELFF. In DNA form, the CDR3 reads TGTGCTAGCAGCCGAACTAACACCGGGGAGCTGTTTTTT.

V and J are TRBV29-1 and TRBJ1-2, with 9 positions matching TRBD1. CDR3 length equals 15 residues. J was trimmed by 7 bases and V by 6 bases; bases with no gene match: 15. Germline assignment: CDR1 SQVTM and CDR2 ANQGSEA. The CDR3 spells CSVLPWDRENGGYTF. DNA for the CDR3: TGCAGCGTCCTCCCTTGGGACAGGGAAAATGGTGGCTACACCTTC.